The 24 T cell receptor beta chains in this list originate from one sample, sequenced in a study of T cells expressing NK-cell markers (dated by TCRdb to 2018 to 2021). The library was generated by 5' RACE. This sample was sequenced with an Illumina HiSeq 2000. Once TCRdb had reprocessed the reads, it stored one entry per CDR3 protein sequence and supplied no DNA. The table for this sample shows 200,000 to 300,000 distinct CDR3 sequences. Clones ranked in the top ten supply around 3.9% of the sample. Sequenced: blood T cells: a sorted CD56 or NKG2C T cell subset, CD4+ or CD8+ T cells, or bulk PBMC T cells (not recorded which). Source of these receptors: a woman aged 18 to 75 in good health.

The V call is TRBV20-1, the J call TRBJ2-2; as DNA is missing, the TRBD1 call by TCRdb cannot be tested. The CDR3 loop spans 15 amino acids. CDR1 DFQATT and CDR2 SNEGSKA come from the germline V gene (reference sequence). CDR3 region: CSARRLQGAPGELFF.

The chain employs TRBV11-1 and TRBJ2-2; TCRdb proposes TRBD2, but this gene call is untestable without DNA. The V gene's germline CDR1 is SGHAT and CDR2 FQDESV (reference sequence). CDR3 length: 19 residues. CDR3 residues: CASSLKVPRDPANTGELFF.

V usage is TRBV10-3 and J usage is TRBJ1-1; the D gene TCRdb calls, TRBD1, cannot be checked with no DNA. The CDR3 loop spans 12 amino acids. Germline loops: CDR1 ENHRY, CDR2 SYGVKD. CDR3 amino acids: CAISESGAGAFF.

The chain links TRBV7-8 to TRBJ2-7; TCRdb's D gene call, TRBD1, goes unchecked for lack of DNA. In germline, CDR1 is SGHVS, CDR2 FQNEAQ. The CDR3 loop spans 15 amino acids. This CDR3 reads CASSPRTGRIYEQYF.

This sequence joins TRBV20-1 and TRBJ2-2; without DNA, the TCRdb call of TRBD1 cannot be checked. Germline V CDR1 and CDR2: DFQATT, SNEGSKA (reference sequence). The CDR3 is 16 residues long. The CDR3 spells CSARGGRGYDTGELFF.

The V and J genes are TRBV6-5 and TRBJ1-2; TCRdb gives TRBD1 as the D gene, but with no DNA this cannot be confirmed. Germline V gene data show CDR1 as MNHEY and CDR2 as SVGAGI. CDR3 length equals 16 residues. This CDR3 is CASSPTPRGLGYGYTF.

The gene calls are TRBV20-1 and TRBJ1-2. The germline V gene encodes CDR1 DFQATT and CDR2 SNEGSKA (reference sequence). The CDR3 length is 14 residues. The CDR3 region is CSARGGGVGYGYTF.

The genes are TRBV20-1 and TRBJ2-1; TCRdb's D call, TRBD2, is unchecked because there is no DNA. Germline V gives CDR1 DFQATT, CDR2 SNEGSKA (reference sequence). CDR3 size: 13 residues. This CDR3 is CSARWTSGGEQFF.

The V and J genes are TRBV6-1 and TRBJ1-2; TCRdb picks TRBD1, but there is no DNA to check that call. There are 15 residues in the CDR3. CDR1 and CDR2 from the germline V gene are MNHNS and SASEGT. The CDR3 protein is CASSEFTGANYGYTF.

The chain has TRBV5-1 and TRBJ2-5; TCRdb indicates TRBD2, and absent DNA this call remains unverified. CDR3 length: 16 amino acids. Per the germline V gene, CDR1 is SGHRS and CDR2 is YFSETQ. This CDR3 reads CASSLALAGGRETQYF.

The CDR3 reads CASSLVPGPNTGELFF. The V call is TRBV11-2, the J call TRBJ2-2; TCRdb names TRBD1, which stays unverified in the absence of DNA. This CDR3 has 16 amino acids. From germline, CDR1 is SGHAT and CDR2 FQNNGV.

The CDR3 protein is CASRAGGLNSPLHF. The chain employs TRBV12-3 or TRBV12-4 and TRBJ1-6; TCRdb selects TRBD1, and the lack of DNA leaves this call unchecked. The CDR3 contains 14 residues.

The rearrangement uses TRBV7-9 and TRBJ1-4. Germline CDR1 reads SEHNR; CDR2 reads FQNEAQ (reference sequence). This CDR3 comprises 15 residues. CDR3 sequence: CASSLVGRLGEKLFF.

The J gene is TRBJ1-1, the V gene TRBV6-1; TCRdb outputs TRBD1, but without DNA this stays unchecked. The CDR3 is made up of 13 amino acids. Germline CDR1 reads MNHNS; CDR2 reads SASEGT. This CDR3 is CASRPGQDTEAFF.

The chain employs TRBV12-3 or TRBV12-4 and TRBJ1-1; the TRBD1 assignment by TCRdb is unverifiable without DNA. This CDR3 comprises 17 residues. The CDR3 sequence: CASSYLNPGTANTEAFF.

The chain's CDR3 is CASSQSTGGGNQPQHF. V and J are TRBV6-5 and TRBJ1-5; there is no DNA to check the TCRdb D call of TRBD1. The CDR3 totals 16 residues. Per the germline V gene, CDR1 is MNHEY and CDR2 is SVGAGI.

This chain uses TRBV7-3 with TRBJ2-1; with no DNA, the TCRdb D assignment of TRBD2 cannot be verified. The germline V gene encodes CDR1 SGHTA and CDR2 FQGTGA. The CDR3 extends over 16 amino acids. The CDR3 sequence is CASSLPGSGNYNEQFF.

The V call is TRBV6-5, the J call TRBJ1-2. The V gene's germline CDR1 is MNHEY and CDR2 SVGAGI. CDR3 length equals 15 residues. This chain's CDR3 is CASSYGKATDYGYTF.

The gene calls are TRBV9 and TRBJ1-2. In germline, CDR1 is SGDLS, CDR2 YYNGEE. CDR3 length: 15 amino acids. CDR3 sequence: CASSDGTIWDYGYTF.

The CDR3 reads CASSLGTHNTDTQYF. The chain has TRBV7-3 and TRBJ2-3. This CDR3 contains 15 residues. Germline CDR1 is SGHTA and CDR2 is FQGTGA.

V usage is TRBV20-1 and J usage is TRBJ1-2; TCRdb's D call of TRBD1 is untestable without DNA. The CDR3 loop spans 15 amino acids. The germline V gene encodes CDR1 DFQATT and CDR2 SNEGSKA (reference sequence). The CDR3 reads CSASPAAGQEVGYTF.

V is TRBV10-1 and J is TRBJ2-3; checking the TCRdb D call of TRBD1 is not possible without DNA. Per the germline V gene, CDR1 is WNHNN and CDR2 is SYGVQD (reference sequence). This CDR3 is built from 15 residues. The CDR3 protein is CASSELGGGTDTQYF.

The chain is built from TRBV7-3 and TRBJ2-5; there is no DNA to check the TCRdb D call of TRBD2. Germline lookup yields CDR1 SGHTA and CDR2 FQGTGA. CDR3 length: 16 residues. CDR3 loop: CASSLNGAGGLETQYF.

The rearrangement uses TRBV9 and TRBJ1-6. Germline CDR1 reads SGDLS; CDR2 reads YYNGEE. The CDR3 runs to 15 residues. This CDR3 is CASSPGIQDGSPLHF.